This T cell receptor beta chain was documented in a study of blood T cell repertoires in COVID-19. Whole-study context: Acute and convalescent COVID-19 specimens originated in the United States, Italy and Spain. Sample material is recorded as cDNA or gDNA derived from T cells, B-cell-depleted T cells, or PBMCs.

Germline loops: CDR1 MNHEY, CDR2 SVGEGT. This CDR3 spans 15 amino acids. J was trimmed by 1 base and V by 6 bases; bases with no gene match: 9. Per the original data handling: Quantification of nucleated cells was approximated via reference gene primer amplification. This table comes from immunoSEQ multiplex PCR, and its TCRdb copy is limited to in-frame clones, with some not included. V, J and clone size reflect that table, while D and trimming were determined from the DNA. Of 200,000 to 300,000 clones in the sample, about 81% are singletons; the top ten hold roughly 12%. This chain links TRBV6-2 or TRBV6-3 with TRBJ2-7; the match to TRBD1 covers 7 bases. The clonotype was recovered from a woman aged 55-75 years with active or convalescent COVID-19. The sequenced sample consisted of peripheral blood. The CDR3: CASSPQGELSYEQYF. The CDR3, as DNA: TGTGCCAGCAGCCCCCAGGGGGAGTTATCCTACGAGCAGTACTTC.